This TCR beta chain originates from a study of blood T cell repertoires in COVID-19. The junction had 6 bases not matched to a gene; V was cut back by 6 bases and J by 6 bases. In germline, CDR1 is MDHEN, CDR2 SYDVKM. There are 16 residues in the CDR3. Repertoires were generated with immunoSEQ multiplex PCR, while TCRdb's copy carries only in-frame clones and drops some. The sample contains 200,000 to 250,000 clones, more than 70% of which appear only once. The TCR sequence derives from a human donor in a cohort sampled during active COVID-19. V usage is TRBV28 and J usage is TRBJ2-2, with 14 bases lining up with TRBD2. The sequenced sample was peripheral blood. The CDR3 loop reads CASRPPGLAGAGELFF. CDR3 DNA sequence: TGTGCCAGCAGGCCCCCGGGACTAGCGGGAGCCGGGGAGCTGTTTTTT.